The next 21 T cell receptor beta chains were all read from a single sample in a study of OX40 agonist ivuxolimab in advanced cancers. The data were produced by immunoSEQ multiplex PCR, yet TCRdb's version contains in-frame clones alone and is incomplete. The data show just over 50,000 clones, with around nine tenths seen just once and 3.5% to 4.5% held by the top ten. This material consisted of CD4+ or CD8+ T cells sorted from blood, taken in a trial of the OX40 agonist ivuxolimab. The receptors originated from an adult with an advanced solid tumor such as melanoma, head and neck, liver or kidney cancer.

The chain combines TRBV7-6 with TRBJ2-3; 10 bases are a match to TRBD1. V shed 6 bases, J shed 3 bases, and the junction held 9 bases outside the gene matches. Germline CDR1 reads SGHVS; CDR2 reads FNYEAQ. CDR3 length: 16 residues. The CDR3 reads CASSTGTGEATDTQYF. In nucleotides, the CDR3 is TGTGCCAGCAGTACCGGGACAGGGGAAGCGACAGATACGCAGTATTTT. The full variable domain, in which reference TRBV7-6 and TRBJ2-3 provide the parts outside the CDR3, is GAGVSQSPRYKVTKRGQDVALRCDPISGHVSLYWYRQALGQGPEFLTYFNYEAQQDKSGLPNDRFSAERPEGSISTLTIQRTEQRDSAMYRCASSTGTGEATDTQYFGPGTRLTVL.

The chain combines TRBV5-4 with TRBJ2-7; perhaps TRBD2 as D (5 bases). Germline V lookup: CDR1 SGHNT, CDR2 YYREEE (reference sequence). The length of the CDR3 is 11 residues. Between the trimmed V and J ends, which lost 8 bases and 5 bases, there was a span of 11 bases. CDR3 residues: CARSASNEQYF. The DNA for the CDR3 is TGTGCCAGAAGCGCTAGCAACGAGCAGTACTTC.

The sample holds a few counts of this clone. The rearrangement joins TRBV2 to TRBJ1-1, with D maybe TRBD1 (6 bases). CDR1 and CDR2 (germline): SNHLY, FYNNEI. Trimming left V 4 bases short and J 6 bases short, with 9 bases between. This CDR3 comprises 12 residues. The CDR3 protein is CASSVGGPEAFF. The CDR3 DNA reads as TGTGCCAGCAGTGTAGGGGGTCCTGAAGCTTTCTTT.

This chain joins TRBV11-3 and TRBJ2-1; D gene unclear. The CDR3 contains 13 residues. Trimming shortened V by 5 bases and J by 8 bases, and 13 bases separated the two germline ends. Germline values: CDR1 SGHNT, CDR2 YENEEA. CDR3 protein: CASSLSGLDEQFF. The CDR3, as DNA: TGTGCCAGCAGCCTATCCGGGTTGGATGAGCAGTTCTTC.

Here the CDR3 reads CASSVTFLDTQYF. In DNA, the CDR3 is TGTGCCAGCAGCGTTACCTTTTTAGATACGCAGTATTTT. J is TRBJ2-3 and V is TRBV9; D ambiguous. CDR3 size: 13 residues. Trimming took off 2 bases at V and 5 bases at J, with 9 bases between the two ends. Germline-derived CDR1 and CDR2 are SGDLS and YYNGEE.

This clone was detected only a few times. The rearrangement links TRBV5-4 to TRBJ2-7; D is unclear. Germline values: CDR1 SGHNT, CDR2 YYREEE (reference sequence). V was shortened by 1 base and J by 11 bases, with 1 base between the two germline ends. The CDR3 runs 8 residues. The CDR3 protein is CASSLKYF. In DNA form, the CDR3 reads TGTGCCAGCAGCTTGAAGTACTTC.

The rearrangement links TRBV7-2 to TRBJ2-3; either TRBD1 or TRBD2 may supply D (6 bases each). Germline V gene sequence: CDR1 SGHTA, CDR2 FQGNSA. CDR3 size: 15 residues. Trimming pared 5 bases from V and 2 bases from J, leaving 14 bases between. The DNA of the CDR3 is TGTGCCAGCAGCCCGGAGGGACACACCACAGATACGCAGTATTTT. Its protein is CASSPEGHTTDTQYF.

The V call is TRBV7-3, the J call TRBJ2-1, with 9 bases aligning to TRBD2. The J segment lost 9 bases and the V segment lost 5 bases, leaving 14 bases of the junction unmatched. Germline V CDR1 and CDR2: SGHTA, FQGTGA. The CDR3 runs to 16 residues. The CDR3 sequence: CASSPGLALAGGEQFF. The CDR3 DNA sequence: TGTGCCAGCAGCCCCGGACTAGCGTTGGCTGGGGGTGAGCAGTTCTTC.

In DNA form, the CDR3 reads TGTGCCAGCAGCACAGGGACGGTGGGCAATCAGCCCCAGCATTTT. It specifies CASSTGTVGNQPQHF. This chain links TRBV7-9 with TRBJ1-5; D is possibly TRBD1 (6 bases). From germline, CDR1 is SEHNR and CDR2 FQNEAQ (reference sequence). The CDR3 is 15 residues long. V lost 5 bases and J lost 2, with 13 bases in between.

This chain uses TRBV5-4 with TRBJ2-1; 12 bases align to TRBD1. With V trimmed by 4 bases and J by 3 bases, 11 bases remained unmatched. The CDR3 totals 18 residues. Germline V gene lookup returns CDR1 SGHNT and CDR2 YYREEE (reference sequence). CDR3 DNA: TGTGCCAGCAGCATTGGGGGGACAGGGGGCGGTCTCTACAATGAGCAGTTCTTC. It encodes CASSIGGTGGGLYNEQFF.

The rearrangement uses TRBV28 and TRBJ2-7; 8 bases align to TRBD2. CDR1 and CDR2 (germline): MDHEN, SYDVKM. Trimming cost V 4 bases and J 2 bases; bases outside gene matches: 16. The CDR3 length is 18 residues. This chain's CDR3 is CASSSLRRGTRSPYEQYF. As DNA, the CDR3 is TGTGCCAGCAGTTCCCTCAGACGAGGGACTAGGTCCCCCTACGAGCAGTACTTC.

The chain couples TRBV11-3 to TRBJ2-1, with 8 bases aligning to TRBD2. Germline CDR1 is SGHNT and CDR2 is YENEEA. J was trimmed by 4 bases and V by 5 bases; bases with no gene match: 10. This CDR3 is built from 16 residues. This CDR3 reads CASSPSAGGSYNEQFF. CDR3 bases: TGTGCCAGCAGCCCGTCGGCGGGAGGTTCTTACAATGAGCAGTTCTTC.

This rearrangement joins TRBV19 to TRBJ2-2, with 9 nucleotides matching TRBD1. Trimming removed 3 bases from V and 3 bases from J; junction bases left unmatched: 5. CDR3 length: 16 residues. Germline V lookup: CDR1 LNHDA, CDR2 SQIVND (reference sequence). The CDR3 DNA is TGTGCCAGTAGTATTTGGGACAGGGTTTACACCGGGGAGCTGTTTTTT. Its translation: CASSIWDRVYTGELFF.

J is TRBJ2-5 and V is TRBV4-1; no definite D call. Trimming removed 4 bases at V and 3 bases at J, with 12 bases between. The CDR3 is 14 amino acids. Germline CDR1 reads MGHRA; CDR2 reads YSYEKL. The CDR3 DNA is TGCGCCAGCAGCCTGAGTGGCAGGAAAGAGACCCAGTACTTC. It is translated as CASSLSGRKETQYF.

Concerning this clone: Within the sample, other DNA sequences also encode this same CDR3. The genes are TRBV2 and TRBJ2-7, with 8 positions matching TRBD1. This CDR3 is 13 amino acids long. CDR1 and CDR2 from the germline V gene are SNHLY and FYNNEI. Trimming at V came to 10 bases and at J to 2 bases, leaving 7 bases not matched to a gene. CDR3 amino acids: CATDRGSTYEQYF. DNA for the CDR3: TGTGCCACCGACAGGGGATCGACCTACGAGCAGTACTTC.

The J gene is TRBJ1-1, the V gene TRBV7-9; no firm D call. Per the germline V gene, CDR1 is SEHNR and CDR2 is FQNEAQ (reference sequence). The CDR3 spans 14 residues. The V end lost 2 bases, the J end lost 7 bases, and 14 bases lay between the germline ends. The CDR3 protein is CASSLSGFRFEAFF. CDR3 coding DNA: TGTGCCAGCAGCTTATCTGGGTTTCGATTTGAAGCTTTCTTT.

The chain joins TRBV29-1 to TRBJ2-1; 8 positions agree with TRBD2. The V gene's germline CDR1 is SQVTM and CDR2 ANQGSEA. J lost 0 bases, V lost 3 bases, and 7 bases had no gene match. The CDR3 runs 16 residues. This CDR3 is CSVDTSGRGSYNEQFF. The CDR3 DNA sequence: TGCAGCGTTGACACCAGCGGGAGAGGCTCCTACAATGAGCAGTTCTTC.

The V call is TRBV6-6, the J call TRBJ2-7; 7 bases agree with TRBD1. Germline V gives CDR1 MNHNY, CDR2 SVGAGI (reference sequence). The J segment lost 3 bases and the V segment lost 7 bases, leaving 15 bases of the junction unmatched. The CDR3 is 16 amino acids. The CDR3 DNA sequence: TGTGCCAGCACCTTACTCGGACAGGAACAGGGCTACGAGCAGTACTTC. This translates into CASTLLGQEQGYEQYF.

The rearrangement uses TRBV6-1 and TRBJ1-1; D gene unclear. The CDR3 loop spans 13 amino acids. Germline CDR1 is MNHNS and CDR2 is SASEGT. Trimming shortened V by 5 bases and J by 0 bases, and 7 bases separated the two germline ends. The CDR3 loop is CASSTEMNTEAFF. The CDR3 coding sequence is TGTGCCAGCAGTACGGAGATGAACACTGAAGCTTTCTTT.

The chain links TRBV10-1 to TRBJ2-7; 8 nucleotides agree with TRBD2. The CDR3 is 13 residues long. Germline CDR1 and CDR2: WNHNN and SYGVQD (reference sequence). V shed 0 bases and J 12 bases; nucleotides not matched to a gene: 7. The CDR3 DNA reads as TGCGCCAGCAGTGAGTCCGTAGGGACTAGACGGTACTTC. Protein product: CASSESVGTRRYF.

The chain links TRBV11-2 to TRBJ2-3, with D maybe TRBD1 (5 bases). Germline assignment: CDR1 SGHAT and CDR2 FQNNGV. The ends were cut back, 2 bases at V and 6 bases at J, with 12 bases in the middle. The CDR3 spans 14 residues. The CDR3 DNA follows: TGTGCCAGCAGCTTACGTATAGGGGCCGATACGCAGTATTTT. This gives the protein CASSLRIGADTQYF.